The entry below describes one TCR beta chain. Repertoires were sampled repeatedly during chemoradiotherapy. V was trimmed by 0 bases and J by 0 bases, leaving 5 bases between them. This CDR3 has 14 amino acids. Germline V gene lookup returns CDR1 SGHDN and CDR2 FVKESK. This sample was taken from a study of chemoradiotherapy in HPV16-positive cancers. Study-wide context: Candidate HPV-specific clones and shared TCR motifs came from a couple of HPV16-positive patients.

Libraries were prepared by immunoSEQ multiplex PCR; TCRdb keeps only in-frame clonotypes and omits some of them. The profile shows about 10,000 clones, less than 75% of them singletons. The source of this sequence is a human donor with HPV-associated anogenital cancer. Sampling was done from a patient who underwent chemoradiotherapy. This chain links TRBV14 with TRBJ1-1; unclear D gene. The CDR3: CASSQDYMNTEAFF. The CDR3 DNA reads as TGTGCCAGCAGCCAAGATTACATGAACACTGAAGCTTTCTTT.